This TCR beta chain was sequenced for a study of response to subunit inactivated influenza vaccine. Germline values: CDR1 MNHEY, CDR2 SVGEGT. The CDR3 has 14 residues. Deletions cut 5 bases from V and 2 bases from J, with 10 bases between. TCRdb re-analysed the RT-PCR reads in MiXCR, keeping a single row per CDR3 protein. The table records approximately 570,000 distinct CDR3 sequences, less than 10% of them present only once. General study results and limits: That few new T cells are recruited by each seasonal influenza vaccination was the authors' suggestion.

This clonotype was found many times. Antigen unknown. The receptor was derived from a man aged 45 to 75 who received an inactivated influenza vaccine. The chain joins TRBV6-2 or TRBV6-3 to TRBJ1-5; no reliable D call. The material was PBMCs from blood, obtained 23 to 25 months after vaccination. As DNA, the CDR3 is TGTGCCAGCAGTCCCCGGGCTGGCAATCAGCCCCAGCATTTT. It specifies CASSPRAGNQPQHF.